Sequencing of this T cell receptor (beta chain) was carried out in a study of T cells after yellow fever vaccination. The table lists this clonotype with many counts. TCRdb re-analysed the 5' RACE reads in MiXCR, keeping a single row per CDR3 protein. Here the sample spans roughly 320,000 distinct CDR3 sequences, approximately 12% being singletons. Germline CDR1 DFQATT, CDR2 SNEGSKA (reference sequence). V shed 1 base and J 4 bases; nucleotides not matched to a gene: 9. This CDR3 is 16 amino acids long. This specimen was CD4+ T cells sorted from PBMCs, taken 45 days after the yellow fever booster vaccination. The TCR originated in a man between 18 and 29 years old who received the YFV17D yellow fever vaccine. This chain uses TRBV20-1 with TRBJ2-5, with 10 nucleotides matching TRBD2. CDR3 protein: CSARAIGAGGRETQYF. The CDR3 DNA reads as TGCAGTGCTAGAGCGATCGGAGCGGGGGGGCGAGAGACCCAGTACTTC.